This T cell receptor beta chain comes out of a study of blood T cell repertoires in COVID-19. Assignments of participants to cohorts depended upon their own reported clinical history. Per the germline V gene, CDR1 is MNHEY and CDR2 is SVGEGT. V lost 0 bases and J 1 base, leaving 9 bases between the germline ends. The CDR3 is made up of 16 amino acids. This clone was seen once. This table comes from immunoSEQ multiplex PCR, and its TCRdb copy is limited to in-frame clones, with some not included. The sample lists approximately 260,000 clones, around nine tenths occurring once. The chain combines TRBV6-2 or TRBV6-3 with TRBJ2-2; a possible D gene is TRBD2 (6 bases). The sample comprised PBMCs or T cells enriched from blood (not recorded which). The receptor comes from a woman younger than 30 who had recovered from COVID-19. CDR3 amino acids: CASSYSGTVNTGELFF. Written as DNA, the CDR3 is TGTGCCAGCAGTTACTCCGGGACTGTGAACACCGGGGAGCTGTTTTTT.